The table lists the clone carrying this T cell receptor beta chain with many counts. TCRdb itself ran the RT-PCR reads through MiXCR, one entry per CDR3 protein. This sample yields 550,000 to 750,000 distinct CDR3 sequences, of which 13% to 15% are seen a single time; 3.6% belongs to the top ten. The germline CDR1 and CDR2 sequences are SGHTA and FQGNSA. The V and J ends lost 1 base and 3 bases respectively, with 16 bases between them. The CDR3 length is 16 residues. This receptor was obtained from a female donor in good health, serving as a healthy control. Sequencing was carried out using memory CD4+ T cells from blood. This chain connects TRBV7-2 to TRBJ2-7; the D gene is possibly TRBD1 (6 bases). CDR3 residues: CASSLEGTTPSYEQYF. CDR3 bases: TGTGCCAGCAGCTTAGAAGGGACAACGCCCAGCTACGAGCAGTACTTC.